This T cell receptor beta chain was identified during a study of vaccination and CD4 T cells after COVID-19. Turning to the study itself: Median time from second vaccine dose to sampling was around 72 days (14 to 241).

To note about this clonotype: Its antigen is undetermined.

Time point specified: late sampling 161 to 241 days after vaccination in a few convalescent patients. The treatment was: roughly ten-day PBMC culture with coronavirus spike peptide pools or control peptides (ViraFEST assay). These CD4+ T cells came from approximately 11-day cultures by negative selection. Oncomine TCR Beta short-read sequencing was applied to DNA from cultured CD4+ T cells. MiXCR was run by TCRdb on the PCR reads, yielding one entry per CDR3 protein. The data show 18,000 or so distinct CDR3 sequences, 44% seen once. Unmatched junction bases numbered 14, after V lost 4 bases and J lost 5 bases. CDR1 is MNHEY, CDR2 SVGAGI, per germline. CDR3 length: 17 residues.

The V gene is TRBV6-5, the J gene TRBJ1-2, with TRBD1 matching over 9 bases. The clonotype originates from a human donor who had recovered from COVID-19. Source: CD4+ T cells from blood, cultured in vitro, taken about 7 months after SARS-CoV-2 vaccination. This CDR3 reads CASSFRDRDALRYGYTF. The CDR3 DNA reads as TGTGCCAGCAGTTTCCGGGACAGGGACGCACTAAGATATGGCTACACCTTC.